This T cell receptor beta chain was sequenced for a study of regulatory T cells in long-lasting Graves disease. Turning to the study itself: In persistent Graves' disease, antithyroid drugs had been taken for over 5 years and TSH receptor antibodies stayed positive.

This clonotype was counted between two and nine times. What it binds is unknown. The study's findings and limits: TCR diversity in persistent Graves' patients was below that of newly diagnosed ones.

Time point meaning: persistent/refractory GD, antithyroid drugs over 5 years with positive TRAb. Generation of the TCR library employed RNA extracted from PBMCs. Into tubes containing EDTA, roughly 10 milliliters of peripheral blood were drawn. According to the study, TCR beta libraries were built with iRepertoire HTBI primers and CDR3-region Arm-PCR. Each CDR3 protein gets one entry after TCRdb re-called the multiplex PCR reads with MiXCR. In the table there are some 280,000 distinct CDR3 sequences, around 21% of which are singletons. The sample was peripheral blood mononuclear cells (PBMCs), taken when the disease was refractory, from a patient treated with antithyroid drugs. This TCR was sampled from a female donor with Graves disease.

CDR3 sequence: CASSLGGGLVTYEQYF. As DNA, the CDR3 is TGTGCCAGCAGCTTGGGCGGTGGGCTAGTTACCTACGAGCAGTACTTC. The chain joins TRBV5-4 to TRBJ2-7; no reliable D call. Trimming cost V 0 bases and J 2 bases, with 15 bases left between them. The CDR3 spans 16 residues. The germline CDR1 and CDR2 sequences are SGHNT and YYREEE (reference sequence).